This entry features one T cell receptor beta chain sequence. Its antigen is undetermined. As to time point: baseline pretreatment blood. Treatment defined: 15 Gy SBRT to primary tumor, nephrectomy 4 weeks later. After SBRT, blood was collected at 2 and 4 weeks, plus baseline. This renal cell carcinoma was of the clear cell type. The data stem from a study of radiation and T cells in renal cell carcinoma. Findings of the study overall: Top tumor clonotypes rose in blood 2 weeks post-radiation, then contracted.

Profiled with immunoSEQ multiplex PCR; TCRdb holds only in-frame clones, not every one. The sample yields about 130,000 clones, over 75% seen once. V gave up 5 bases and J gave up 5 bases, with 21 bases separating them. This CDR3 spans 17 amino acids. The V gene's germline CDR1 is SGHTA and CDR2 FQGTGA. The sequence was collected from a woman between 50 and 59 years old with renal cell carcinoma. The sample here was blood, taken from a patient whose treatment included radiotherapy and nephrectomy. The V and J genes are TRBV7-3 and TRBJ2-2, with a possible D match to TRBD1 (5 bases). The CDR3 region is CASSPRVASKGTGELFF. The CDR3 DNA reads as TGTGCCAGCAGCCCCAGGGTCGCCAGCAAGGGGACCGGGGAGCTGTTTTTT.